One T cell receptor (beta chain) is described in this entry. Original handling: Scientists estimated how many nucleated cells there were by amplifying reference gene primers. Generated by immunoSEQ multiplex PCR, the TCRdb table keeps only in-frame clones and is missing some. That table is the source of V, J and clone size, and D and trimming were worked out from the DNA. The data contain 390,000 or so clones, around 86% of them seen just once; the ten biggest clones take up roughly 1.4%. This record belongs to a study of blood T cell repertoires in COVID-19. Study-wide context: Italy, Spain and the United States were the sources of the convalescent and acute COVID-19 samples. The analysed material was cDNA or gDNA that came from T cells, B-cell-depleted T cells, or PBMCs.

Germline-derived CDR1 and CDR2 are MNHNS and SASEGT. Trimming left V 2 bases short and J 6 bases short, with 16 bases between. There are 15 residues in the CDR3. The TCR comes from a woman aged 25-40 years with active or convalescent COVID-19. This sequence joins TRBV6-1 and TRBJ1-2; no clear D. The sample consisted of peripheral blood. CDR3 sequence (DNA): TGTGCCAGCAGTGAATCGAGGGTTATTTCTGATGGCTACACCTTC. As protein: CASSESRVISDGYTF.